Listed below are T cell receptor beta chains from one sample, sequenced in a study of radiotherapy plus CTLA-4 blockade in lung cancer. Data came from immunoSEQ multiplex PCR; TCRdb stores just in-frame clones and leaves some out. The table lists approximately 57,000 clones, almost 85% of them singletons. The specimen was peripheral blood, collected from a patient treated with radiotherapy plus ipilimumab. Receptors originate from a human donor with non-small cell lung cancer whose response to radiotherapy plus ipilimumab could not be evaluated. The conserved cysteine and the conserved F or W are not part of the CDR3 here.

cdr3_aa: ASSLAGSGNEQF; v_call: TRBV7-2
cdr3_aa: ANNRQGGRQETQY; v_call: TRBV2
cdr3_aa: ASSLRSGVRSYGYT; v_call: TRBV28
cdr3_aa: ASSLEFRGHGYT; v_call: TRBV5-1
cdr3_aa: ASRETSGGSDTQY; v_call: TRBV7-2
cdr3_aa: ASSELAAYEQY; v_call: TRBV10-1
cdr3_aa: ASSPYPGVSGYYNEQF; v_call: TRBV28
cdr3_aa: ASSLSTGGPYGYT; v_call: TRBV13
cdr3_aa: ASSFAPGGRTDTQY; v_call: TRBV7-2
cdr3_aa: ASSLTRTSSLTDTQY; v_call: TRBV7-2
cdr3_aa: ASSRGTSNQPQH; v_call: TRBV19
cdr3_aa: ASSSSPGTGGGYT; v_call: TRBV5-1
cdr3_aa: ASSPPGAHGYT; v_call: TRBV18
cdr3_aa: ASSLAGEREQY; v_call: TRBV5-4
cdr3_aa: ASSPQVNYGYT; v_call: TRBV5-5
cdr3_aa: ASSEGVGDEAF; v_call: TRBV2
cdr3_aa: ASSLQGGETNEKLF; v_call: TRBV5-1
cdr3_aa: ASSPGTSGIRNEQF; v_call: TRBV5-4
cdr3_aa: ASSLSTGVTPADTQY; v_call: TRBV5-1
cdr3_aa: ASTGSYNEQF; v_call: TRBV7-8
cdr3_aa: AISELGAANTQY; v_call: TRBV10-3
cdr3_aa: ASSPTGTGFGQDYGYT; v_call: TRBV18
cdr3_aa: ASSSDLDEKLF; v_call: TRBV19
cdr3_aa: ASSPGQVYSPLH; v_call: TRBV7-9
cdr3_aa: ASSSQGLSYEQY; v_call: TRBV5-1
cdr3_aa: ASSELGHTYQETQY; v_call: TRBV6-1
cdr3_aa: ASSPLVTSTRGTDTQY; v_call: TRBV18
cdr3_aa: ASSSGGRAYEQY; v_call: TRBV6-5
cdr3_aa: AGSESLAGFTDTQY; v_call: TRBV25-1
cdr3_aa: ASSVYGRGTDTQY; v_call: TRBV9
cdr3_aa: ASSFRPGGPELF; v_call: TRBV27
cdr3_aa: ASSLYSRDRAPYEQY; v_call: TRBV4-1
cdr3_aa: ASSLQGATGELF; v_call: TRBV4-1
cdr3_aa: ASKEAGEDTQY; v_call: TRBV19
cdr3_aa: ASSELRGSGNTIY; v_call: TRBV6-1
cdr3_aa: ASSSSSSNQPQH; v_call: TRBV7-8
cdr3_aa: ASSPDRGNQPQH; v_call: TRBV18
cdr3_aa: ASSLGVAGGPYTGELF; v_call: TRBV7-9